The 2 T cell receptor beta chains below were found in one sample sequenced in a study of T cells in Graves' hyperthyroidism and ophthalmopathy. Amplified TCR beta CDR3 regions came from RNA transcripts. Initially, a first-round RT-PCR of the TCR CDR3 employed the HTBI primer set. TCRdb processed the multiplex PCR reads anew with MiXCR; each CDR3 protein has one entry. The data show about 420,000 distinct CDR3 sequences, with 15% to 18% seen just once and roughly 8% held by the top ten. Sample: blood. Every receptor here comes from a young woman with Graves' hyperthyroidism.

This clonotype appeared many times. The rearrangement uses TRBV5-4 and TRBJ2-7, with a weak D call TRBD2 (6 bases). This CDR3 is built from 13 residues. The V and J ends lost 5 bases and 5 bases respectively, with 14 bases between them. The germline CDR1 and CDR2 sequences are SGHNT and YYREEE (reference sequence). The CDR3 DNA is TGTGCCAGCAGAGAGGGGACTCAGGACGAGCAGTACTTC. Protein sequence: CASREGTQDEQYF.

This clonotype was observed a few times. The chain is built from TRBV5-1 and TRBJ1-6; the D gene is possibly TRBD1 (6 bases). The CDR3 has 14 residues. Germline CDR1 SGHRS, CDR2 YFSETQ. V dropped 4 bases and J dropped 7 bases, with 12 bases sitting between them. CDR3 region: CASSPGHENSPLHF. In nucleotides, the CDR3 is TGCGCCAGCAGCCCGGGACATGAAAATTCACCCCTCCACTTT.